A selection of T cell receptor beta chains follows, all from one sample in a study of T cells in Graves' hyperthyroidism and ophthalmopathy. TCRdb re-called the multiplex PCR reads through MiXCR, storing one row per CDR3 protein. Of hundreds of thousands of distinct CDR3 sequences listed, approximately 14% were seen once; the top ten hold about 14%. The specimen was blood. The receptors were sampled from a woman aged 18-30 years with Graves' hyperthyroidism. Each CDR3 is given without its conserved first and last residue.

v_call cdr3_aa
TRBV11-3 ASSLVLAGVANEQF
TRBV27 ASSPSPGTPYGYT
TRBV6-2/TRBV6-3 ASSSASGFGGELF
TRBV7-2 ASSLATGVDNSPLH
TRBV29-1 SVEFRSTGELF
TRBV25-1 ASSEYLTGTGYRETQY
TRBV6-1 ASSSPGQGGHNEQF
TRBV10-2 ASRETANYGYT
TRBV19 ASSGISNTEAF
TRBV20-1 SASRDSNSPLH
TRBV19 ASTFGQDTEAF
TRBV9 ASSVLAGGPAEQY
TRBV3-1 ASSQDNRGNTIY
TRBV18 ASSPLQGASAGNTIY
TRBV10-2 ASSRNRVDTIY
TRBV2 ASSPSIFRQSYGYT
TRBV6-2/TRBV6-3 ASSPQSGSWTGELF
TRBV3-1 ASSHSGTSNEQF
TRBV9 ASSGSGTNTEAF
TRBV13 ASSLGPSGDEQY
TRBV7-9 ASRPRNTGELF
TRBV6-1 ASSSGEKY
TRBV4-1 ASSQESAVENSPLH
TRBV10-1 ASSEYPGSPLH
TRBV6-1 ASSGREAYEQY
TRBV9 ASSQPGLGTDTQY
TRBV18 ASQRTGNEKLF
TRBV2 ASSAHSQLYNSPLH
TRBV20-1 SAQGGSTDTQY
TRBV5-1 ASSLDLVGRGTGELF
TRBV29-1 SGGLAGGLVQF
TRBV7-9 ASSLRDRAEKLF
TRBV6-2/TRBV6-3 ASSPRDTDPLH
TRBV4-1 ASSQGLRGRDPGPYNEQF
TRBV5-5 ASSLEGLSAF
TRBV6-6 ASSYSGLAYEQY
TRBV14 ASSHHLGTNRGRNTEAF
TRBV19 ASSMVTEAF
TRBV6-5 AGSYTGIHGSPLH
TRBV20-1 SARDPRGVGTEAF
TRBV28 ASSLWDNNPRGNEKLF
TRBV12-3/TRBV12-4 ASSGLASGTLAKNIQY
TRBV20-1 SYEGGALQETQY
TRBV28 ASSLGLGGTSSYNEQF
TRBV5-5 ASSLAVRDEKLF
TRBV29-1 SVFTGYNEQF
TRBV20-1 SAKTRGGYGYT
TRBV4-3 ASSPPVRGQGEQF
TRBV5-1 ASSWDRKPTDTQY